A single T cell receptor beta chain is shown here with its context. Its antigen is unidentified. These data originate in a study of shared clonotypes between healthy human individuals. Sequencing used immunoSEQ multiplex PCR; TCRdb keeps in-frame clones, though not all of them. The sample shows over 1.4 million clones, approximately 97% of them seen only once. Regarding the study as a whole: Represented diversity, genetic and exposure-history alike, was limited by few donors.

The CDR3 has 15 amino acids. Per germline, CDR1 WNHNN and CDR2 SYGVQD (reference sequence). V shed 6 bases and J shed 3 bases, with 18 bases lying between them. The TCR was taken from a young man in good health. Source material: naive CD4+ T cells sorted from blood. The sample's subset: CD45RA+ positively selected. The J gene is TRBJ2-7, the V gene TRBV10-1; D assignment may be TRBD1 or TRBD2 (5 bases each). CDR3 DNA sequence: TGCGCCAGCAGGCATTCCGGGACGACAGACTACGAGCAGTACTTC. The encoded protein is CASRHSGTTDYEQYF.